In its sample, the clone carrying this TCR beta chain was seen once. Germline V gene lookup returns CDR1 MDHEN and CDR2 SYDVKM. The CDR3 consists of 14 residues. Trimming cost V 4 bases and J 4 bases; bases outside gene matches: 6. The sample belongs to a study of blood T cell repertoires in COVID-19. In the study overall: Sites in the United States, Italy and Spain provided acute and convalescent COVID-19 samples.

Authors' data handling: Amplifying reference gene primers gave estimates of nucleated cell counts. Sequencing was performed with immunoSEQ multiplex PCR; in TCRdb, only in-frame clones are kept and a portion is missing. V, J and clone size are those of that table, while D and trimming were read from the DNA. The sample has some 300,000 clones, nearly 90% seen once. Enrollment of patients from Seattle took place during active infection, with longitudinal follow-up. The sample taken for sequencing was peripheral blood. The chain carries TRBV28 and TRBJ1-2; 7 bases fit TRBD1. This TCR derives from a woman in her thirties or forties with COVID-19, enrolled during active disease. The DNA for the CDR3 is TGTGCCAGCAGTTCGCCAGGGGGACTCTATGGCTACACCTTC. Its translation: CASSSPGGLYGYTF.